The clone carrying this T cell receptor beta chain was picked up a small number of times. The length of the CDR3 is 15 residues. Germline CDR1 is SQVTM and CDR2 is ANQGSEA. V lost 3 bases and J lost 2, with 16 bases in between. Via MiXCR, TCRdb re-called the RT-PCR reads, giving one row per CDR3 protein. Among 700,000 to 800,000 distinct CDR3 sequences listed, 15% to 20% were seen once. This entry is derived from a study of response to subunit inactivated influenza vaccine. This material consisted of PBMCs from blood, taken more than 4 days after vaccination. The sequence was collected from a man aged 50 or older who received an inactivated influenza vaccine. The chain carries TRBV29-1 and TRBJ2-5, with D maybe TRBD2 (6 bases). The chain's CDR3 is CSVDRSGDLQETQYF. The CDR3 region has the DNA TGCAGCGTTGATAGATCGGGAGACCTTCAAGAGACCCAGTACTTC.